A selection of T cell receptor beta chains follows, all from one sample in a study of cytomegalovirus exposure and HLA in healthy donors. Clones were read by immunoSEQ multiplex PCR, and TCRdb kept only the in-frame ones, dropping some. The repertoire has 140,000 or so clones, 72% of them found once; the top ten carry around 2.2%. Material for sequencing was PBMCs. These receptors all stem from a man aged 35 to 55 in good health and CMV-seronegative. The CDR3 runs from the conserved cysteine through the conserved F or W. The D gene is left open where the match is weak. Clone size is not always given. Where it is, it says once, few, many or a class for expanded clones.

V gene	J gene	D gene	clone size	CDR3 protein	CDR3 DNA
TRBV27	TRBJ2-1	TRBD1	NA	CASSLRTGPYNEQFF	TGTGCCAGCAGTTTAAGGACAGGACCCTACAATGAGCAGTTCTTC
TRBV9	TRBJ2-1	TRBD2	once	CASSVGLADEQFF	TGTGCCAGCAGCGTTGGACTAGCGGATGAGCAGTTCTTC
TRBV7-9	TRBJ2-1	NA	NA	CASRPVYAHEQFF	TGTGCCAGCCGCCCGGTTTACGCGCATGAGCAGTTCTTC
TRBV7-9	TRBJ1-2	NA	few	CASEEGFTNYGYPF	TGTGCCAGCGAGGAGGGCTTCACTAACTATGGCTACCCCTTC
TRBV6-5	TRBJ2-7	NA	NA	CASSSGLESTYEQYF	TGTGCCAGCAGCTCAGGACTGGAAAGTACCTACGAGCAGTACTTC
TRBV7-9	TRBJ2-7	TRBD1	NA	CASAQGAGEQYF	TGTGCCAGTGCTCAGGGGGCTGGCGAGCAGTACTTC
TRBV5-1	TRBJ2-2	NA	NA	CASGRTDDTGELFF	TGCGCCAGCGGGCGGACTGACGACACCGGGGAGCTGTTTTTT
TRBV2	TRBJ1-5	TRBD1	few	CASSTGQGNQPQHF	TGTGCCAGCAGTACCGGACAGGGCAATCAGCCCCAGCATTTT
TRBV20-1	TRBJ2-7	NA	NA	CSASVWHF	TGCAGTGCTAGTGTCTGGCACTTC
TRBV9	TRBJ1-3	NA	NA	CASSVGGKSGNTIYF	TGTGCCAGCAGCGTAGGAGGGAAATCTGGAAACACCATATATTTT
TRBV4-1	TRBJ2-7	TRBD1	NA	CASSQEPGQSSYEQYF	TGCGCCAGCAGCCAAGAACCGGGACAGAGCTCCTACGAGCAGTACTTC
TRBV2	TRBJ2-2	NA	NA	CASSGGPKPHTNTGELFF	TGTGCCAGCAGCGGGGGGCCAAAACCCCATACGAACACCGGGGAGCTGTTTTTT
TRBV25-1	TRBJ1-3	NA	NA	CASSETGFGNTIYF	TGTGCCAGCAGTGAAACAGGGTTTGGAAACACCATATATTTT
TRBV5-6	TRBJ2-7	TRBD2	NA	CASSLVSGGSVQYF	TGTGCCAGCAGCTTGGTCAGCGGGGGCTCTGTGCAGTACTTC
TRBV11-2	TRBJ2-1	NA	once	CASRSTSGAYNEQFF	TGTGCCAGCAGATCGACTAGTGGGGCCTACAATGAGCAGTTCTTC
TRBV6-6	TRBJ1-2	NA	NA	CASSYSGGAANGYTF	TGTGCCAGCAGTTACTCAGGAGGGGCCGCAAATGGCTACACCTTC
TRBV4-1	TRBJ2-3	NA	once	CASSHPLAGPLTDTQYF	TGCGCCAGCAGCCATCCATTGGCGGGGCCCCTCACAGATACGCAGTATTTT
TRBV19	TRBJ2-5	NA	NA	CASSIGALEGETQYF	TGTGCCAGTAGTATAGGGGCTCTAGAGGGAGAGACCCAGTACTTC
TRBV11-2	TRBJ2-7	NA	NA	CASSLQQGEQYF	TGTGCCAGCAGCTTACAACAGGGCGAGCAGTACTTC
TRBV5-4	TRBJ1-1	NA	NA	CASSFEILNTEAFF	TGTGCCAGCAGCTTTGAGATACTGAACACTGAAGCTTTCTTT
TRBV4-1	TRBJ1-2	TRBD1	NA	CASRGQGLTGGYTF	TGCGCCAGCAGGGGACAGGGCCTGACCGGAGGCTACACCTTC
TRBV6-6	TRBJ1-4	NA	NA	CASSYSGEKLFF	TGTGCCAGCAGTTACTCCGGTGAAAAACTGTTTTTT
TRBV7-2	TRBJ2-7	TRBD2	NA	CASSPLAGGPGREQYF	TGTGCCAGCAGCCCCCTAGCGGGAGGGCCGGGTCGGGAGCAGTACTTC
TRBV30	TRBJ2-5	NA	NA	CAWSVDRETQYF	TGTGCCTGGAGTGTAGATAGAGAGACCCAGTACTTC
TRBV5-6	TRBJ2-7	TRBD2	NA	CASSFGTTQEQYF	TGTGCCAGCAGCTTTGGGACTACCCAGGAGCAGTACTTC
TRBV9	TRBJ1-5	TRBD1	NA	CASSAGDRELQPQHF	TGTGCCAGCAGCGCCGGGGACAGGGAGCTTCAGCCCCAGCATTTT
TRBV5-1	TRBJ1-6	TRBD1	NA	CASSRGQGGSPLHF	TGCGCCAGCAGCAGGGGACAGGGGGGTTCACCCCTCCACTTT
TRBV27	TRBJ2-2	NA	NA	CASRERLWNTGELFF	TGTGCCAGCAGGGAGCGGCTGTGGAACACCGGGGAGCTGTTTTTT
TRBV5-1	TRBJ2-5	NA	few	CASSYSDSPSGTQYF	TGCGCCAGCAGCTATTCCGACAGTCCTAGTGGGACCCAGTACTTC
TRBV30	TRBJ1-6	NA	NA	CAWSVEREVSPLHF	TGTGCCTGGAGTGTAGAGAGGGAGGTCTCACCCCTCCACTTT
TRBV5-6	TRBJ2-7	NA	NA	CASSAGLGRREQYF	TGTGCCAGCAGCGCGGGACTTGGACGTCGAGAGCAGTACTTC
TRBV4-1	TRBJ1-1	NA	NA	CASSQGPEGRGTEAFF	TGCGCCAGCAGCCAAGGTCCGGAAGGGAGGGGAACTGAAGCTTTCTTT
TRBV12-5	TRBJ2-7	NA	NA	CASGVDSAYEQYF	TGTGCTAGTGGTGTAGACAGCGCCTACGAGCAGTACTTC
TRBV11-2	TRBJ2-7	TRBD2	NA	CASSLVLAGEPYEQYF	TGTGCCAGCAGCTTAGTACTAGCGGGGGAACCCTACGAGCAGTACTTC
TRBV7-9	TRBJ2-1	NA	NA	CASSFSGPRRLSYNEQFF	TGTGCCAGCAGCTTTTCCGGGCCCCGGAGGTTGTCCTACAATGAGCAGTTCTTC
TRBV7-2	TRBJ2-2	NA	NA	CASSLVLAMSAGELFF	TGTGCCAGCAGCTTAGTGCTAGCTATGAGTGCCGGGGAGCTGTTTTTT
TRBV10-3	TRBJ1-2	NA	NA	CATRGDGYTF	TGTGCCACCAGGGGAGACGGCTACACCTTC
TRBV28	TRBJ2-2	NA	once	CAIKQGGTGELFF	TGTGCCATCAAACAGGGGGGGACCGGGGAGCTGTTTTTT
TRBV7-9	TRBJ2-7	TRBD2	NA	CASSFSSGRGPSYEQYF	TGTGCCAGCAGCTTTAGTAGCGGGAGGGGTCCCTCCTACGAGCAGTACTTC
TRBV6-1	TRBJ1-2	NA	NA	CASSEVVTYYGYTF	TGTGCCAGCAGTGAAGTCGTCACATACTATGGCTACACCTTC
TRBV5-4	TRBJ2-7	TRBD2	NA	CASSLAGGGTLLGEQYF	TGTGCCAGCAGCTTGGCTGGCGGGGGGACTCTGTTGGGCGAGCAGTACTTC
TRBV19	TRBJ1-1	NA	NA	CASSTRPWGDTEAFF	TGTGCCAGTAGTACCCGGCCGTGGGGAGACACTGAAGCTTTCTTT
TRBV27	TRBJ1-2	NA	few	CASSSWAHGYPF	TGTGCCAGCAGCTCCTGGGCCCATGGCTACCCCTTC
TRBV19	TRBJ1-2	NA	few	CASVDRMYGYTF	TGTGCCAGTGTTGACAGGATGTATGGCTACACCTTC
TRBV5-6	TRBJ1-2	NA	NA	CASSLWGGYGYTF	TGTGCCAGCAGCTTGTGGGGGGGCTATGGCTACACCTTC
TRBV10-3	TRBJ2-5	NA	NA	CAISESRGGTQYF	TGTGCCATCAGTGAGTCGAGGGGAGGGACCCAGTACTTC
TRBV2	TRBJ1-3	NA	NA	CASTATGLKNTIYF	TGTGCCAGCACCGCAACAGGGCTGAAAAACACCATATATTTT
TRBV2	TRBJ2-5	TRBD2	NA	CASSTLAGGQETQYF	TGTGCCAGCAGCACACTAGCGGGGGGTCAAGAGACCCAGTACTTC
TRBV7-2	TRBJ2-7	TRBD2	few	CASSLVAGPYEQYF	TGTGCCAGCAGCTTAGTAGCGGGGCCCTACGAGCAGTACTTC
TRBV9	TRBJ2-7	NA	NA	CASSQGSALRLYEQYF	TGTGCCAGCAGCCAGGGGTCCGCGCTACGTCTCTACGAGCAGTACTTC
TRBV4-3	TRBJ1-2	NA	NA	CASSQDEGYGYTF	TGCGCCAGCAGCCAAGATGAGGGATACGGCTACACCTTC
TRBV5-1	TRBJ1-6	NA	NA	CASSLSEGGNSPLHF	TGCGCCAGCAGCTTGTCTGAGGGCGGGAATTCACCCCTCCACTTT
TRBV28	TRBJ1-4	NA	few	CASSLSGEKLFF	TGTGCCAGCAGTTTATCGGGTGAAAAACTGTTTTTT
TRBV14	TRBJ2-2	TRBD2	NA	CASSQDPTSGKTGELFF	TGTGCCAGCAGCCAAGATCCGACTAGCGGAAAAACCGGGGAGCTGTTTTTT
TRBV7-2	TRBJ2-2	TRBD2	NA	CASSSGTSGGPGRGELFF	TGTGCCAGCAGCTCCGGGACTAGCGGGGGCCCGGGTCGCGGGGAGCTGTTTTTT
TRBV6-1	TRBJ2-5	TRBD1	NA	CASSVMTGKETQYF	TGTGCCAGCAGTGTAATGACAGGGAAAGAGACCCAGTACTTC
TRBV10-1	TRBJ2-7	TRBD2	NA	CASSESGLAGWYEQYF	TGCGCCAGCAGTGAGTCAGGACTAGCGGGATGGTACGAGCAGTACTTC
TRBV7-9	TRBJ1-3	NA	NA	CASSSDNSGNTIYF	TGTGCCAGCAGCTCGGACAACTCTGGAAACACCATATATTTT
TRBV6-1	TRBJ1-1	NA	NA	CASRTDRNTEAFF	TGTGCCAGCAGGACCGACAGGAACACTGAAGCTTTCTTT